This TCR beta chain was identified in a study of lymphopenia after photon versus proton radiotherapy. Findings and limits, study-wide: Survival link was tested only in deceased patients; proton benefit remains a possibility. Photon-treated patients lost naive T cells and TCR diversity; proton-treated stayed stable. Larger post-nadir TCR diversity loss correlated inversely with survival in deceased patients.

CDR3 length: 14 amino acids. The junction had 12 bases not matched to a gene; V was cut back by 4 bases and J by 9 bases. CDR1 is SGHRS, CDR2 YFSETQ, per germline. Points on this clone: Its antigen is currently unknown.

Repertoires were generated with immunoSEQ multiplex PCR, while TCRdb's copy carries only in-frame clones and drops some. The sample consists of roughly 76,000 clones, around 92% of them appearing once. The sample consisted of peripheral blood, taken from a patient treated with photon-based radiotherapy. The rearrangement uses TRBV5-1 and TRBJ1-1; 7 positions agree with TRBD1. The sequence was obtained from a woman aged 35 to 49 with cholangiocarcinoma. The CDR3, as DNA: TGCGCCAGCAGCGGACGGGGACAGAGTTTTCAAGCTTTCTTT. This sequence encodes CASSGRGQSFQAFF. Filled out from reference TRBV5-1 and TRBJ1-1, the complete variable domain reads KAGVTQTPRYLIKTRGQQVTLSCSPISGHRSVSWYQQTPGQGLQFLFEYFSETQRNKGNFPGRFSGRQFSNSRSEMNVSTLELGDSALYLCASSGRGQSFQAFFGQGTRLTVV.